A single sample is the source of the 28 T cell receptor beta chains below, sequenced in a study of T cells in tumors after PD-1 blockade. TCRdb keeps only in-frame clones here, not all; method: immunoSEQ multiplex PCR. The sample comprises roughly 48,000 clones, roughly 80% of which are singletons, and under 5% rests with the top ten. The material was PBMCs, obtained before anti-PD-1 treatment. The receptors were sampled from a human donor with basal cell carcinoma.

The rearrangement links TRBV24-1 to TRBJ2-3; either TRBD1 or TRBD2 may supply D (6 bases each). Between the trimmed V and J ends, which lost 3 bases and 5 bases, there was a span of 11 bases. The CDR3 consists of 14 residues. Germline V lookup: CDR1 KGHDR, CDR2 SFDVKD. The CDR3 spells CATSDRGDGDTQYF. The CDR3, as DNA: TGTGCCACCAGTGATAGGGGGGACGGAGATACGCAGTATTTT.

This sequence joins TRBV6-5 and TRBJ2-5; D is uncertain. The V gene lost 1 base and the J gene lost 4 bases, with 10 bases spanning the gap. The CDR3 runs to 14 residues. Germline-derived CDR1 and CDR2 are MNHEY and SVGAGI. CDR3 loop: CASSYFRNRETQYF. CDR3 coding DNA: TGTGCCAGCAGTTACTTCAGGAATAGAGAGACCCAGTACTTC.

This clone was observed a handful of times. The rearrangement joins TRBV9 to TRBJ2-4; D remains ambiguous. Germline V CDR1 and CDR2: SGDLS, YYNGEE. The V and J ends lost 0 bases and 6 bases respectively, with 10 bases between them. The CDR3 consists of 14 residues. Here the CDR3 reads CASSVDPVGNIQYF. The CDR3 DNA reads TGTGCCAGCAGCGTAGACCCAGTGGGAAACATTCAGTACTTC.

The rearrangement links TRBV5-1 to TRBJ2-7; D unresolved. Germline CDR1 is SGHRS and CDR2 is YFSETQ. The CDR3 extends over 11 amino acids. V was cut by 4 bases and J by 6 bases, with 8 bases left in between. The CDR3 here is CASSQTTEQYF. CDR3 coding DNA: TGCGCCAGCAGCCAAACCACCGAGCAGTACTTC.

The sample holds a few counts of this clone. CDR3 sequence reads: CASSQGWPAVLEAFF. The CDR3, as DNA: TGTGCCAGCAGCCAAGGATGGCCAGCGGTCCTAGAAGCTTTCTTT. The genes are TRBV14 and TRBJ1-1, with D hard to call. V dropped 1 base and J dropped 8 bases, with 17 bases sitting between them. CDR1 is SGHDN and CDR2 is FVKESK in the germline V gene. The CDR3 covers 15 residues. The entire variable domain, with the rest obtained from reference TRBV14 and TRBJ1-1, is as follows: EAGVTQFPSHSVIEKGQTVTLRCDPISGHDNLYWYRRVMGKEIKFLLHFVKESKQDESGMPNNRFLAERTGGTYSTLKVQPAELEDSGVYFCASSQGWPAVLEAFFGQGTRLTVV.

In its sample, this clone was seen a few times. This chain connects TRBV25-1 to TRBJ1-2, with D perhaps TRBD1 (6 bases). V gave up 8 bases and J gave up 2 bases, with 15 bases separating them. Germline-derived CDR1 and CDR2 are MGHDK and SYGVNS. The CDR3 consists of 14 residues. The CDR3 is CASCCPGENYGYTF. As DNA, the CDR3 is TGTGCCAGCTGCTGCCCAGGGGAGAACTATGGCTACACCTTC.

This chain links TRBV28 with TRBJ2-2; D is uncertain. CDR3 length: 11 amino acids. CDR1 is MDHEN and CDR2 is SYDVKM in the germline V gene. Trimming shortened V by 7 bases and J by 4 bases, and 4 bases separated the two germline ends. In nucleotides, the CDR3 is TGTGCCAGCAAAGGCACCGGGGAGCTGTTTTTT. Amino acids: CASKGTGELFF.

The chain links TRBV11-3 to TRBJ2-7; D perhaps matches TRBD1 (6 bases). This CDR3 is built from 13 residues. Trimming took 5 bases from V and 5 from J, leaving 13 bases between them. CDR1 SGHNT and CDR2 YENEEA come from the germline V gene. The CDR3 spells CASSLQGNHEQYF. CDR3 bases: TGTGCCAGCAGCCTCCAGGGGAACCACGAGCAGTACTTC. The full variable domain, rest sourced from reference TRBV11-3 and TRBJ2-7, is EAGVVQSPRYKIIEKKQPVAFWCNPISGHNTLYWYLQNLGQGPELLIRYENEEAVDDSQLPKDRFSAERLKGVDSTLKIQPAELGDSAVYLCASSLQGNHEQYFGPGTRLTVT.

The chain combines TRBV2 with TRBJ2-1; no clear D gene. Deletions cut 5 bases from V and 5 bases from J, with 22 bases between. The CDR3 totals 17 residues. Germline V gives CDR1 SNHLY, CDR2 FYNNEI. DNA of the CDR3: TGTGCCAGCAGTCCCATGATGGGGATTCGACTCCACAATGAGCAGTTCTTC. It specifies CASSPMMGIRLHNEQFF.

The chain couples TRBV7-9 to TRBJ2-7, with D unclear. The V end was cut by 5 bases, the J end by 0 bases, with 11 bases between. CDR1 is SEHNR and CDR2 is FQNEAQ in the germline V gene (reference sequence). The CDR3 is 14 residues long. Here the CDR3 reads CASSPTVSSYEQYF. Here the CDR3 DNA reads TGTGCCAGCAGCCCTACTGTGAGCTCCTACGAGCAGTACTTC.

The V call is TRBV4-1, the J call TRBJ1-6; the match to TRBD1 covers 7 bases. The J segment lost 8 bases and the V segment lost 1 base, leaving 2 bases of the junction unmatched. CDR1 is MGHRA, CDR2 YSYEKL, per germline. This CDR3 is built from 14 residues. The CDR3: CASSQGQGDSPLHF. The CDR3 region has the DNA TGCGCCAGCAGCCAAGGGCAGGGGGATTCACCCCTCCACTTT.

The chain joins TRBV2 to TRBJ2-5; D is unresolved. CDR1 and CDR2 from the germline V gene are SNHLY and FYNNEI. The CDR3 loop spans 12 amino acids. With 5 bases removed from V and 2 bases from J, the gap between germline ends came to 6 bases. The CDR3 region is CASSIAQETQYF. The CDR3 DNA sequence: TGTGCCAGCAGTATAGCACAAGAGACCCAGTACTTC. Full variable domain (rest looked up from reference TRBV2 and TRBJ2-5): EPEVTQTPSHQVTQMGQEVILRCVPISNHLYFYWYRQILGQKVEFLVSFYNNEISEKSEIFDDQFSVERPDGSNFTLKIRSTKLEDSAMYFCASSIAQETQYFGPGTRLLVL.

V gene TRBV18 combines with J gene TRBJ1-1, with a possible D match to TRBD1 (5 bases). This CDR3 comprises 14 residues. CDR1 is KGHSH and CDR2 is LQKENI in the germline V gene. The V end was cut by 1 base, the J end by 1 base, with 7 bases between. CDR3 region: CASSPQGSNTEAFF. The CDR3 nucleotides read TGTGCCAGCTCACCACAGGGGTCGAACACTGAAGCTTTCTTT.

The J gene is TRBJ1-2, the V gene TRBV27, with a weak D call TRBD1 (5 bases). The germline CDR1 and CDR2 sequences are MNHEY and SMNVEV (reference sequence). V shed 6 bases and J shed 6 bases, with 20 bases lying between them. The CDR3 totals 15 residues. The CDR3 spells CASRTPKGGAHGYTF. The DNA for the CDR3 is TGTGCCAGCAGGACCCCCAAGGGTGGGGCCCATGGCTACACCTTC.

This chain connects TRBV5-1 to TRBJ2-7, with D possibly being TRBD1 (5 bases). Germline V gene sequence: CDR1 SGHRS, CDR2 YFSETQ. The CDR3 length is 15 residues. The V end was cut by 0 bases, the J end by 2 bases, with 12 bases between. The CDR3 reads CASSLAAGMTYEQYF. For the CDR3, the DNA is TGCGCCAGCAGCTTGGCCGCAGGGATGACCTACGAGCAGTACTTC.

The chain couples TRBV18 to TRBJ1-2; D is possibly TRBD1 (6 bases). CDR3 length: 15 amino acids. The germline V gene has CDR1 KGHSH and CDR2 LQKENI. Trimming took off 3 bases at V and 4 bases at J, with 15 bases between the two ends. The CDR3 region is CASSPSGGLSYGYTF. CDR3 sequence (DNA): TGTGCCAGCTCACCTTCCGGGGGGCTATCCTATGGCTACACCTTC.

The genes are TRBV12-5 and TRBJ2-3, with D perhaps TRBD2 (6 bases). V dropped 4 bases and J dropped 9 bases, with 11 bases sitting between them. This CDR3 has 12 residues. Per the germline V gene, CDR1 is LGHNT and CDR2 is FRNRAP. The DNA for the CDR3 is TGTGCTAGTGGTTCCGGCGGAGGGACGCAGTATTTT. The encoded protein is CASGSGGGTQYF.

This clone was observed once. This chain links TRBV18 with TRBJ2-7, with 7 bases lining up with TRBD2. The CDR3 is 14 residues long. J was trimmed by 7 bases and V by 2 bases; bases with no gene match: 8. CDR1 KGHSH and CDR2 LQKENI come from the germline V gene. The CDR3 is CASSPEAGFVEQYF. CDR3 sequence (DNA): TGTGCCAGCTCACCAGAAGCGGGGTTTGTGGAGCAGTACTTC. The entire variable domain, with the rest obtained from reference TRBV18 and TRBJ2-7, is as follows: NAGVMQNPRHLVRRRGQEARLRCSPMKGHSHVYWYRQLPEEGLKFMVYLQKENIIDESGMPKERFSAEFPKEGPSILRIQQVVRGDSAAYFCASSPEAGFVEQYFGPGTRLTVT.

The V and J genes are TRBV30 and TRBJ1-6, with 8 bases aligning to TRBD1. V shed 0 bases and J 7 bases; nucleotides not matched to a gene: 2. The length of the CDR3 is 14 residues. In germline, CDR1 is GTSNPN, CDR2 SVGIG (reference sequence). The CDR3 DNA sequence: TGTGCCTGGAGTGTAGACAGGGGAAATTCACCCCTCCACTTT. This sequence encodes CAWSVDRGNSPLHF.

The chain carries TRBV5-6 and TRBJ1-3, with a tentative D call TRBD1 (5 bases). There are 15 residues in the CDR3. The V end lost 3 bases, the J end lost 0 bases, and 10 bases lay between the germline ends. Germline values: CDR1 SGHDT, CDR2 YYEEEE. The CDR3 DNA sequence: TGTGCCAGCAGCTGGGGACTCATCTCTGGAAACACCATATATTTT. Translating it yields CASSWGLISGNTIYF.

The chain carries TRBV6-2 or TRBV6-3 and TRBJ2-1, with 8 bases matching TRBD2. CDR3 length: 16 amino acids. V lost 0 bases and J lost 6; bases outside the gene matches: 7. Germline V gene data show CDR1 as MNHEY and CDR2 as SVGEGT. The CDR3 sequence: CASSYSSGTRSNEQFF. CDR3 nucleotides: TGTGCCAGCAGTTACTCTTCCGGGACTAGGAGCAATGAGCAGTTCTTC.

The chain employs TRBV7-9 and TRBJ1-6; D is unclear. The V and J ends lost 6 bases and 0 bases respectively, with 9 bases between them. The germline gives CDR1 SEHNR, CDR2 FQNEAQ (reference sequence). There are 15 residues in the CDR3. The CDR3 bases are TGTGCCAGCAGGCGAGCAGGCTCCTATAATTCACCCCTCCACTTT. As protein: CASRRAGSYNSPLHF.

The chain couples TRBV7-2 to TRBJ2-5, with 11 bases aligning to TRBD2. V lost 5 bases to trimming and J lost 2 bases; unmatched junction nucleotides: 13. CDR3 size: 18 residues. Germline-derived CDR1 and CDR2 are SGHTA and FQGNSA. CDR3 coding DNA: TGTGCCAGCAGCCAAACGGTTTATAGCGGGGGGGCGCAAGAGACCCAGTACTTC. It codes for CASSQTVYSGGAQETQYF. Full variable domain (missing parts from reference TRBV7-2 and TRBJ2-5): GAGVSQSPSNKVTEKGKDVELRCDPISGHTALYWYRQSLGQGLEFLIYFQGNSAPDKSGLPSDRFSAERTGGSVSTLTIQRTQQEDSAVYLCASSQTVYSGGAQETQYFGPGTRLLVL.

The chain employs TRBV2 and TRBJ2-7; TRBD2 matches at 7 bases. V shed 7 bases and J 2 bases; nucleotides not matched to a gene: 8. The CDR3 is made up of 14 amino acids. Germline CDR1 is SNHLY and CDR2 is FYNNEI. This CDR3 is CASKQSRGAYEQYF. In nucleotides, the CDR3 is TGTGCCAGCAAGCAGAGTCGGGGGGCCTACGAGCAGTACTTC.

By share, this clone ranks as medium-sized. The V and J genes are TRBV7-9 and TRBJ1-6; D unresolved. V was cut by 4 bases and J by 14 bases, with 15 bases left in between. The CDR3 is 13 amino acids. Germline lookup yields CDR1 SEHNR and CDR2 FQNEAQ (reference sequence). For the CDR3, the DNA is TGTGCCAGCAGCTCGTGGATGGCTCCTTCCCTCCACTTT. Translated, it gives CASSSWMAPSLHF.

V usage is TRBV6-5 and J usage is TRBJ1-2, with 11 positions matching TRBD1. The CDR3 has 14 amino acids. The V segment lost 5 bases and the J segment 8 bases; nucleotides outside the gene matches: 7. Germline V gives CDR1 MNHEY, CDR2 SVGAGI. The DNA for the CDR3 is TGTGCCAGCAGTCCGAGGACAGGGGGCGTAGGCTACACCTTC. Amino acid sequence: CASSPRTGGVGYTF.

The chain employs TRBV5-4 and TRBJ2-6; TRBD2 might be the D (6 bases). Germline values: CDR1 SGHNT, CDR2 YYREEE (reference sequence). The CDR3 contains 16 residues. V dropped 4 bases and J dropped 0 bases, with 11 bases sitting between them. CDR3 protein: CASSGGLPSGANVLTF. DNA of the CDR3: TGTGCCAGCAGCGGGGGACTGCCCTCTGGGGCCAACGTCCTGACTTTC.

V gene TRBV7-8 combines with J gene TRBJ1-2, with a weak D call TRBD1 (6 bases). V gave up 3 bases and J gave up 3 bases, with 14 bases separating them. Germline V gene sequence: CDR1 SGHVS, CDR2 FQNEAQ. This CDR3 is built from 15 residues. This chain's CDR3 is CASSFEKGVHYGYTF. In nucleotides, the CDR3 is TGTGCCAGCAGCTTTGAGAAGGGGGTTCACTATGGCTACACCTTC.